Presented here are 12 T cell receptor beta chains from one specimen sequenced in a study of siplizumab effects on memory and regulatory T cells. The table came from immunoSEQ multiplex PCR; TCRdb's copy has only in-frame clones and leaves some out. The repertoire consists of about 56,000 clones, with around 98% occurring once and the leading ten covering about 1%. The sample comprised naive CD8+ T cells sorted from blood. The receptors stem from a human donor in good health.

The V and J genes are TRBV9 and TRBJ1-2; D may be TRBD1 (5 bases). The CDR3 covers 12 residues. Deletions cut 3 bases from V and 4 bases from J, with 7 bases between. The germline CDR1 and CDR2 sequences are SGDLS and YYNGEE. CDR3 sequence (DNA): TGTGCCAGCAGCGGGGACTTCTATGGCTACACCTTC. Residues: CASSGDFYGYTF.

The chain combines TRBV15 with TRBJ1-1, with a weak D call TRBD1 (5 bases). Looked up from germline, CDR1 is LNHNV and CDR2 is YYDKDF (reference sequence). V lost 2 bases and J 1 base, leaving 17 bases between the germline ends. The CDR3 spans 17 residues. The CDR3 bases are TGTGCCACCAGCAGAACCTTTGAGGCCGGGGGGAACACTGAAGCTTTCTTT. It translates to CATSRTFEAGGNTEAFF.

The gene calls are TRBV7-9 and TRBJ1-4, with D maybe TRBD1 (5 bases). This CDR3 comprises 16 residues. V was pared by 5 bases and J by 8 bases, with 21 bases between. The germline V gene encodes CDR1 SEHNR and CDR2 FQNEAQ (reference sequence). This chain's CDR3 is CASSTTGAVGAEKLFF. DNA of the CDR3: TGTGCCAGCAGCACCACGGGAGCGGTAGGGGCAGAAAAACTGTTTTTT. Complete variable domain (other parts from reference TRBV7-9 and TRBJ1-4): DTGVSQNPRHKITKRGQNVTFRCDPISEHNRLYWYRQTLGQGPEFLTYFQNEAQLEKSRLLSDRFSAERPKGSFSTLEIQRTEQGDSAMYLCASSTTGAVGAEKLFFGSGTQLSVL.

The chain couples TRBV5-8 to TRBJ2-2, with TRBD2 as a possible D gene (5 bases). The CDR3 length is 14 residues. V was cut by 4 bases and J by 11 bases, with 18 bases left in between. Germline V gene sequence: CDR1 SGHTS, CDR2 YDEGEE. CDR3: CASSPDWRSVELFF. DNA of the CDR3: TGTGCCAGCAGCCCTGACTGGAGGAGTGTTGAGCTGTTTTTT. Variable domain in full (rest from reference TRBV5-8 and TRBJ2-2): EAGVTQSPTHLIKTRGQQATLRCSPISGHTSVYWYQQALGLGLQFLLWYDEGEERNRGNFPPRFSGRQFPNYSSELNVNALELEDSALYLCASSPDWRSVELFFGEGSRLTVL.

V usage is TRBV9 and J usage is TRBJ2-3; TRBD1 aligns across 7 bases. Germline CDR1 SGDLS, CDR2 YYNGEE. The CDR3 spans 13 residues. V lost 3 bases to trimming and J lost 3 bases; unmatched junction nucleotides: 1. This CDR3 reads CASSDRGTDTQYF. The CDR3 coding sequence is TGTGCCAGCAGCGACAGGGGAACAGATACGCAGTATTTT.

The chain combines TRBV29-1 with TRBJ2-2; TRBD2 agrees at 13 bases. The V and J ends lost 4 bases and 3 bases, in that order; junction bases with no gene match: 2. Germline V lookup: CDR1 SQVTM, CDR2 ANQGSEA. The CDR3 loop spans 15 amino acids. The CDR3 is CSVGGTSGDTGELFF. CDR3 coding DNA: TGCAGCGTTGGAGGGACTAGCGGGGACACCGGGGAGCTGTTTTTT.

This chain connects TRBV5-8 to TRBJ2-1, with TRBD2 matching over 12 bases. V dropped 1 base and J dropped 2; count of bases not matched to a gene: 4. Germline assignment: CDR1 SGHTS and CDR2 YDEGEE. The CDR3 is made up of 17 amino acids. The CDR3 DNA reads TGTGCCAGCAGCTTGAATCTAGCGGGAGGGCCCTACAATGAGCAGTTCTTC. As protein: CASSLNLAGGPYNEQFF.

This chain uses TRBV4-2 with TRBJ1-2; D gene ambiguous. The CDR3 covers 15 residues. V lost 0 bases to trimming and J lost 4 bases, with 12 bases between them. CDR1 and CDR2 from the germline V gene are LGHNA and YNFKEQ. CDR3 amino acids: CASSQDAAGFYGYTF. The CDR3 DNA sequence: TGTGCCAGCAGCCAAGATGCGGCCGGGTTCTATGGCTACACCTTC.

The V call is TRBV6-1, the J call TRBJ2-7; maybe TRBD2 (6 bases). The CDR3 loop spans 11 amino acids. With 6 bases removed from V and 5 bases from J, the gap between germline ends came to 8 bases. Germline CDR1 is MNHNS and CDR2 is SASEGT. The CDR3 region is CASRRGHEQYF. Written as DNA, the CDR3 is TGTGCCAGCAGGCGGGGCCACGAGCAGTACTTC.

The chain couples TRBV9 to TRBJ2-7; a possible D gene is TRBD2 (5 bases). This CDR3 has 15 residues. The V gene's germline CDR1 is SGDLS and CDR2 YYNGEE. Trimming took off 3 bases at V and 7 bases at J, with 20 bases between the two ends. Here the CDR3 DNA reads TGTGCCAGCAGCGCATCTACTCGGGAATCCGGGGAGCAGTACTTC. Its protein product is CASSASTRESGEQYF. Combining the CDR3 with reference TRBV9 and TRBJ2-7 gives the whole variable domain DSGVTQTPKHLITATGQRVTLRCSPRSGDLSVYWYQQSLDQGLQFLIQYYNGEERAKGNILERFSAQQFPDLHSELNLSSLELGDSALYFCASSASTRESGEQYFGPGTRLTVT.

The chain links TRBV4-2 to TRBJ2-1; D is perhaps TRBD2 (6 bases). The germline CDR1 and CDR2 sequences are LGHNA and YNFKEQ. Trimming took off 0 bases at V and 14 bases at J, with 14 bases between the two ends. This CDR3 has 13 amino acids. CDR3 residues: CASSQEPPGAEFF. CDR3 DNA sequence: TGTGCCAGCAGCCAAGAACCCCCGGGAGCAGAGTTCTTC.

The chain couples TRBV5-1 to TRBJ2-1; D ambiguous. Looked up from germline, CDR1 is SGHRS and CDR2 is YFSETQ. The CDR3 length is 15 residues. Trimming shortened V by 2 bases and J by 0 bases, and 9 bases separated the two germline ends. CDR3 DNA sequence: TGCGCCAGCAGCTTCGGGCACAGCTCCTACAATGAGCAGTTCTTC. Translating it yields CASSFGHSSYNEQFF. The whole variable domain, filled in from reference TRBV5-1 and TRBJ2-1, reads KAGVTQTPRYLIKTRGQQVTLSCSPISGHRSVSWYQQTPGQGLQFLFEYFSETQRNKGNFPGRFSGRQFSNSRSEMNVSTLELGDSALYLCASSFGHSSYNEQFFGPGTRLTVL.